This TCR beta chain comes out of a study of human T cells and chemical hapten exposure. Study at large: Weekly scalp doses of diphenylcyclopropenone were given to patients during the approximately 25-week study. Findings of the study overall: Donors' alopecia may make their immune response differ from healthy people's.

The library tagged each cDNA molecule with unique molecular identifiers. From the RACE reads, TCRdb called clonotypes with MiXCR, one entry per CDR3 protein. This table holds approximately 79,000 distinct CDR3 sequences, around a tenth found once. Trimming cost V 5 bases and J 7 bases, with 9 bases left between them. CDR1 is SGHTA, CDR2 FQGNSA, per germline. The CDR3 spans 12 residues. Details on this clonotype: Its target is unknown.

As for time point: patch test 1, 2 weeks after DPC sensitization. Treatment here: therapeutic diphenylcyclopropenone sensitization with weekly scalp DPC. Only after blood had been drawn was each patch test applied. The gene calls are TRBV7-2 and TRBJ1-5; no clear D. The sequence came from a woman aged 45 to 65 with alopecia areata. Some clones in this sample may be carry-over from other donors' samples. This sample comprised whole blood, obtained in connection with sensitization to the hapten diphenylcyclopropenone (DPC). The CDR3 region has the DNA TGTGCCAGCAGCCCATCTAACCAGCCCCAGCATTTT. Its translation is CASSPSNQPQHF.